This entry lists 7 T cell receptor beta chains sequenced from one sample in a study of CD8 T cells in ankylosing spondylitis. Findings and limits, study-wide: Typical of ankylosing spondylitis blood, it appeared, was a TCR beta motif of under 10 highly homologous variants.

Antigens of these TCRs are unknown. TCRdb redid the calling of the 5' RACE reads with MiXCR, one entry per CDR3 protein. This sample carries about 750,000 distinct CDR3 sequences, 15% to 20% of them seen once, and the ten largest clones take roughly a fifth. Sequencing was performed on blood, either unsorted or a sorted T cell fraction (not recorded which). The receptors stem from a male donor with ankylosing spondylitis.

This clonotype was observed many times. This chain links TRBV12-3 or TRBV12-4 with TRBJ1-1; 9 bases fit TRBD1. Trimming cost V 5 bases and J 5 bases; bases outside gene matches: 9. This CDR3 region has 15 residues. The CDR3 here is CASSPRTGENTEAFF. In DNA, the CDR3 is TGTGCCAGCAGTCCTCGGACAGGGGAAAATACTGAAGCTTTCTTT.

This clonotype was seen more than once but under ten times. At one of its ends the junction is not consistent with the germline gene, which may arise from a read error. The J gene is TRBJ1-1, the V gene TRBV7-7, with no clear D. The CDR3 length is 14 residues. Germline assignment: CDR1 SSHAT and CDR2 FNYEAQ (reference sequence). CDR3 residues: CASSPHTLNTEAFF. In DNA, the CDR3 is TGTGCTAGCAGCCCGCATACTTTGAACACTGAAGCTTTCTTT.

CDR3 residues: CASSLGPPGETQYF. The CDR3 DNA follows: TGTGCCAGCAGTTTAGGACCCCCCGGGGAGACCCAGTACTTC. V usage is TRBV12-3 or TRBV12-4 and J usage is TRBJ2-5; no definite D call. The CDR3 is made up of 14 amino acids. V lost 1 base and J 5 bases, leaving 11 bases between the germline ends.

This clonotype occurred once. CDR3 sequence reads: CASETGGLGTEAFF. The CDR3, as DNA: TGTGCCAGCGAAACAGGGGGCTTGGGTACTGAAGCTTTCTTT. The V and J genes are TRBV12-3 or TRBV12-4 and TRBJ1-1; 9 bases line up with TRBD1. The CDR3 loop spans 14 amino acids. J gave up 5 bases and V 8 bases, and 9 bases lay outside the gene matches.

This clonotype has only a few counts. V and J are TRBV7-2 and TRBJ2-7; possibly TRBD1 for D (6 bases). Germline values: CDR1 SGHTA, CDR2 FQGNSA. The CDR3 is 14 amino acids. V lost 5 bases, J lost 1 base, and 12 bases lay in between. CDR3 loop: CASSPPGASYEQYF. CDR3 in DNA: TGTGCCAGCAGCCCCCCAGGGGCATCCTACGAGCAGTACTTC.

This clonotype was recorded a few times. The V and J genes are TRBV24-1 and TRBJ2-7; TRBD1 matches at 8 bases. The J segment lost 4 bases and the V segment lost 2 bases, leaving 3 bases of the junction unmatched. CDR1 is KGHDR, CDR2 SFDVKD, per germline. CDR3 length: 14 amino acids. DNA of the CDR3: TGTGCCACCAGTGATTGGACAGGGCTGTACGAGCAGTACTTC. It translates to CATSDWTGLYEQYF.

The chain combines TRBV30 with TRBJ2-3; the match to TRBD2 covers 10 bases. The CDR3 loop spans 13 amino acids. Germline V gene lookup returns CDR1 GTSNPN and CDR2 SVGIG (reference sequence). V trimming: 8 bases; J trimming: 2 bases; junction bases outside the gene matches: 4. The CDR3 spells CASGRASTDTQYF. CDR3 bases: TGTGCCAGCGGGAGGGCGTCCACAGATACGCAGTATTTT.